These 16 T cell receptor beta chains share one sample of origin, sequenced in a study of T-cell memory formation after mild COVID-19. TCRdb itself ran the 5' RACE reads through MiXCR, one entry per CDR3 protein. The sample carries about 360,000 distinct CDR3 sequences, approximately 15% recorded once. The sample consisted of PBMCs or a T cell subset sorted from them (not recorded which). Every receptor here comes from a man between 18 and 29 years old who had mild COVID-19 (a few samples of this study predate the infection). Cell type and time point are not known.

This clonotype was found many times. An end of the junction differs from the germline gene, which may be a read error. The V gene is TRBV27, the J gene TRBJ2-1; a weak D match, TRBD2 (6 bases). CDR3 size: 13 residues. Germline V gives CDR1 MNHEY, CDR2 SMNVEV (reference sequence). CDR3 residues: CASSLGTYNEQFF. The DNA for the CDR3 is TGCGCCAGCAGCCTGGGGACTTACAATGAGCAGTTCTTC.

This chain links TRBV6-5 with TRBJ2-1; 9 nucleotides match TRBD1. This CDR3 has 16 residues. The germline CDR1 and CDR2 sequences are MNHEY and SVGAGI. V was pared by 2 bases and J by 8 bases, with 10 bases of the junction left unmatched. For the CDR3, the DNA is TGTGCCAGCAGTTACGCCCCGGGACAGGGTAAGGATGAGCAGTTCTTC. Its translation: CASSYAPGQGKDEQFF.

This clonotype was picked up many times. This chain connects TRBV15 to TRBJ2-1; no clear D gene. Trimming removed 1 base from V and 1 base from J, with 20 bases in between. Germline CDR1 reads LNHNV; CDR2 reads YYDKDF (reference sequence). This CDR3 region has 19 residues. CDR3 in DNA: TGTGCCACCAGCAGAGCCCTTGTCACTTTGTTCGGTTCCTACAATGAGCAGTTCTTC. Amino acids: CATSRALVTLFGSYNEQFF.

This chain uses TRBV20-1 with TRBJ2-5; 7 bases align to TRBD2. Per germline, CDR1 DFQATT and CDR2 SNEGSKA (reference sequence). Unmatched junction bases numbered 8, after V lost 6 bases and J lost 1 base. The CDR3 covers 14 residues. The CDR3 here is CSAPGGGPQETQYF. CDR3 coding DNA: TGCAGTGCCCCCGGCGGGGGACCCCAAGAGACCCAGTACTTC.

Worth noting for this clonotype: It is unclear where the CDR3 begins or ends on the DNA, so no DNA is shown, and the CDR3 is as TCRdb lists it. The chain couples TRBV10-1 to TRBJ2-2; the table names TRBD2, a call not compared with the DNA. Germline V lookup: CDR1 WNHNN, CDR2 SYGVQD (reference sequence). The CDR3 totals 14 residues, both ends included. CDR3 sequence: CAIPPGKHRGAVFF.

This clonotype was seen many times. The chain is built from TRBV10-3 and TRBJ1-4; weak D call: TRBD1 (5 bases). Germline-derived CDR1 and CDR2 are ENHRY and SYGVKD. The length of the CDR3 is 13 residues. The germline V and J ends were trimmed by 6 bases and 0 bases, with 5 bases remaining between them. The CDR3 DNA is TGTGCCATCAGGACAGCAACTAATGAAAAACTGTTTTTT. This codes for CAIRTATNEKLFF.

This clonotype was found a few times. The chain has TRBV5-1 and TRBJ2-1; D possibly uses TRBD1 or TRBD2 (6 bases each). The CDR3 has 15 amino acids. V was clipped by 4 bases and J by 7 bases, with 18 bases between them. Germline CDR1 SGHRS, CDR2 YFSETQ. The CDR3 sequence: CASSPRGQSKNEQFF. In nucleotides, the CDR3 is TGCGCCAGCAGCCCGCGGGGACAATCGAAGAATGAGCAGTTCTTC.

This clonotype has a count of ten or more. V gene TRBV7-2 combines with J gene TRBJ1-1; 7 nucleotides match TRBD1. The CDR3 is 15 amino acids. With 5 bases clipped from V and 1 base from J, the junction kept 7 bases outside the gene matches. CDR1 SGHTA and CDR2 FQGNSA come from the germline V gene. In nucleotides, the CDR3 is TGTGCCAGCAGCCCGAAGACAGGGACGAACACTGAAGCTTTCTTT. It yields the protein CASSPKTGTNTEAFF.

This chain joins TRBV12-5 and TRBJ2-1, with 8 bases that match TRBD1. CDR3 length: 13 amino acids. Trimming removed 5 bases from V and 7 bases from J; junction bases left unmatched: 4. CDR1 is LGHNT, CDR2 FRNRAP, per germline. The DNA for the CDR3 is TGTGCTAGTGGTCCCACAGGGGGGAATGAGCAGTTCTTC. Encoded protein: CASGPTGGNEQFF.

Only a few counts were recorded for this clonotype. The CDR3 DNA is TGTGCCAGCAGTTTACTAGCGGGGGCCCTAAGCGGAGAGACCCAGTACTTC. The encoded protein is CASSLLAGALSGETQYF. V gene TRBV6-5 combines with J gene TRBJ2-5, with 11 bases aligning to TRBD2. CDR3 length: 17 residues. Germline V gives CDR1 MNHEY, CDR2 SVGAGI. V dropped 4 bases and J dropped 4; count of bases not matched to a gene: 11.

This clonotype has a count of ten or more. The chain has TRBV19 and TRBJ2-1; D gene unclear. V was clipped by 4 bases and J by 8 bases, with 12 bases between them. There are 13 residues in the CDR3. The germline V gene encodes CDR1 LNHDA and CDR2 SQIVND (reference sequence). The CDR3 protein is CASSRRSTDEQFF. In DNA, the CDR3 is TGTGCCAGTAGTAGGCGGTCTACGGATGAGCAGTTCTTC. The entire variable domain, with the rest obtained from reference TRBV19 and TRBJ2-1, is as follows: DGGITQSPKYLFRKEGQNVTLSCEQNLNHDAMYWYRQDPGQGLRLIYYSQIVNDFQKGDIAEGYSVSREKKESFPLTVTSAQKNPTAFYLCASSRRSTDEQFFGPGTRLTVL.

This clonotype came up many times. The chain is built from TRBV9 and TRBJ2-3; unclear D gene. CDR3 length: 14 residues. V lost 3 bases to trimming and J lost 2 bases, with 10 bases between them. Germline V lookup: CDR1 SGDLS, CDR2 YYNGEE. The CDR3 sequence: CASSGGLLTDTQYF. In DNA form, the CDR3 reads TGTGCCAGCAGCGGTGGGCTCCTCACAGATACGCAGTATTTT.

The CDR3: CSPRGTQGSYEQYV. The CDR3 DNA follows: TGCAGTCCTAGGGGAACCCAGGGTTCCTACGAGCAGTACGTC. V gene TRBV20-1 combines with J gene TRBJ2-7, with D possibly being TRBD1 (5 bases). This CDR3 comprises 14 residues. CDR1 is DFQATT, CDR2 SNEGSKA, per germline (reference sequence).

V is TRBV12-3 or TRBV12-4 and J is TRBJ2-3, with D unclear. CDR3 size: 16 residues. Between the trimmed V and J ends, which lost 3 bases and 2 bases, there was a span of 15 bases. In DNA, the CDR3 is TGTGCCAGCAGTTTCTCGGGCGACCTACACACAGATACGCAGTATTTT. The encoded protein is CASSFSGDLHTDTQYF.

This clonotype was observed a handful of times. V gene TRBV3-1 combines with J gene TRBJ2-3, with TRBD2 matching over 9 bases. The CDR3 totals 16 residues. CDR1 and CDR2 (germline): LGHDT, YNNKEL (reference sequence). J gave up 2 bases and V 5 bases, and 8 bases lay outside the gene matches. CDR3 sequence reads: CASSEKRGVFTDTQYF. Written as DNA, the CDR3 is TGTGCCAGCAGCGAGAAGCGGGGGGTATTCACAGATACGCAGTATTTT.

This clonotype was counted only a few times. CDR3 region: CASSQEGTGGETQYF. In DNA, the CDR3 is TGCGCCAGCAGCCAAGAGGGGACAGGGGGAGAGACCCAGTACTTC. The J gene is TRBJ2-5, the V gene TRBV4-1; TRBD1 matches 11 bases. Germline-derived CDR1 and CDR2 are MGHRA and YSYEKL. Unmatched junction bases numbered 1, after V lost 0 bases and J lost 4 bases. The CDR3 has 15 amino acids.